The T cell receptor beta chain under discussion was sequenced for a study of metastatic and nonmetastatic thyroid tumors. Turning to the study itself: Across peripheral blood and tumor or nodule tissue samples taken from malignant and benign thyroid patients, the repertoires were compared with one another.

Regarding the study as a whole: For both blood and tumor, malignant thyroid tumors reportedly showed significantly higher TCR beta diversity than benign nodules did.

TCRdb redid the clone calls on the PCR reads using MiXCR. The table shows 15,000 to 20,000 clones, with roughly a fifth occurring only once. The CDR3 has 13 residues. CDR1 KGHSH and CDR2 LQKENI come from the germline V gene. V lost 6 bases and J lost 1, with 10 bases in between. By share of the sample, this clone is medium-sized. Its matching antigen is unknown. Other DNA sequences in the sample encode the same CDR3. All patients were untreated before thyroid surgery. Material: tumor tissue. This sequence originates from a female donor with papillary thyroid cancer or a benign thyroid nodule (not recorded which). Some clones in this sample may be carry-over from other donors' samples. This chain connects TRBV18 to TRBJ2-7; tentatively, D is TRBD1 (6 bases). The CDR3 protein is CASSRGHSYEQYF. The CDR3 DNA is TGTGCCAGCTCCCGGGGACATTCCTACGAGCAGTACTTC.